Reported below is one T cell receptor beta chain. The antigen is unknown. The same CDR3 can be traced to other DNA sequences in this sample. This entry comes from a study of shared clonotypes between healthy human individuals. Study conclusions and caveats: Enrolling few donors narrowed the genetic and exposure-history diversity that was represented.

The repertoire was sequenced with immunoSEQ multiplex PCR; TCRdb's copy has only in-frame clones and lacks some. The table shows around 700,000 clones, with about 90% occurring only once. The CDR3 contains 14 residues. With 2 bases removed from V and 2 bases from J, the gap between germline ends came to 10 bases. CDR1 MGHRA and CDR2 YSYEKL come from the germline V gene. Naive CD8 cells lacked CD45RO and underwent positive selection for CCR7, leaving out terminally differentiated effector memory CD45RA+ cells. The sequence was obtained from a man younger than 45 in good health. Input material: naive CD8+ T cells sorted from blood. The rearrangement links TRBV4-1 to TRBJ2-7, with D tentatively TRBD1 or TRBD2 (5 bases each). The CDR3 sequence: CASSQRDGAYEQYF. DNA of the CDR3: TGCGCCAGCAGCCAACGGGACGGTGCCTACGAGCAGTACTTC.